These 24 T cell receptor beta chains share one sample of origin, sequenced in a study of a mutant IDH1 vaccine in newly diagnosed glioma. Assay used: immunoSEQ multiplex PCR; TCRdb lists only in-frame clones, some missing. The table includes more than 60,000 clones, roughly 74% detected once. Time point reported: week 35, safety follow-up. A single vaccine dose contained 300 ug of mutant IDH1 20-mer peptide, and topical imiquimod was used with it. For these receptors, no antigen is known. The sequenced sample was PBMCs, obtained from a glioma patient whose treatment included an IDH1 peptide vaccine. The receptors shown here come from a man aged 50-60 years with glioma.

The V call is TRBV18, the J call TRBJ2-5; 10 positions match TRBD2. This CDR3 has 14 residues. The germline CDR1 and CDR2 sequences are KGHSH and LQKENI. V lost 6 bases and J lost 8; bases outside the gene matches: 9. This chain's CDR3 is CASSPPSSGGTQYF. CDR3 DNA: TGTGCCAGCTCCCCCCCATCTAGCGGGGGCACCCAGTACTTC.

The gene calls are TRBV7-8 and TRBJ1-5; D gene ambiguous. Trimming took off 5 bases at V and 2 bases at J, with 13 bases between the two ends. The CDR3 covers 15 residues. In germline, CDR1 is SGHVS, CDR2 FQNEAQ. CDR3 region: CASSANGLGNQPQHF. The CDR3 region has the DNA TGTGCCAGCAGCGCTAATGGACTGGGCAATCAGCCCCAGCATTTT.

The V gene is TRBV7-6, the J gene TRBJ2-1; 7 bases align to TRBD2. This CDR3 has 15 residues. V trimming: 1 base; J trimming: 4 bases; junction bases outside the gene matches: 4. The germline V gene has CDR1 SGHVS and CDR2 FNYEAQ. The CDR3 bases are TGTGCCAGCAGCTTAGGCGGGGGTGGATACAATGAGCAGTTCTTC. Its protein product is CASSLGGGGYNEQFF. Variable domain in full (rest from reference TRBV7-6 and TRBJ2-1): GAGVSQSPRYKVTKRGQDVALRCDPISGHVSLYWYRQALGQGPEFLTYFNYEAQQDKSGLPNDRFSAERPEGSISTLTIQRTEQRDSAMYRCASSLGGGGYNEQFFGPGTRLTVL.

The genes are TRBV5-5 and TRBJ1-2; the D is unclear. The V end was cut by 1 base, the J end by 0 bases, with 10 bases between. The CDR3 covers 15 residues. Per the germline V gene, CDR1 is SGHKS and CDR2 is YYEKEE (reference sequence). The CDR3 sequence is CASSLNLDPNYGYTF. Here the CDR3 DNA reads TGTGCCAGCAGCTTGAACCTGGATCCTAACTATGGCTACACCTTC.

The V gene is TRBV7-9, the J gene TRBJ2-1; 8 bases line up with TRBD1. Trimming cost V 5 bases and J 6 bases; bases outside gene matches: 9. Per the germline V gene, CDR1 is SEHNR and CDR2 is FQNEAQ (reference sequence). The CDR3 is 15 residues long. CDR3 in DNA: TGTGCCAGCAGCCAAGACAGGGGAGTAATCAATGAGCAGTTCTTC. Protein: CASSQDRGVINEQFF.

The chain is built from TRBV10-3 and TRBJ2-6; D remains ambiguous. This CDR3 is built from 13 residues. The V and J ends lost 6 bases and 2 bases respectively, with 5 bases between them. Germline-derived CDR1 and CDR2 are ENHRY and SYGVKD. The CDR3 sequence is CAISLPGANVLTF. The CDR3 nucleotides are TGTGCCATCAGCCTACCTGGGGCCAACGTCCTGACTTTC.

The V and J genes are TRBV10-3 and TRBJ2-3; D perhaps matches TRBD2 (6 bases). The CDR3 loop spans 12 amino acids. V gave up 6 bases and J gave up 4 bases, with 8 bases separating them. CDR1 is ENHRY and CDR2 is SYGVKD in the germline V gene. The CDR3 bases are TGTGCCATCAGCAGGGAGGCAGATACGCAGTATTTT. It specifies CAISREADTQYF.

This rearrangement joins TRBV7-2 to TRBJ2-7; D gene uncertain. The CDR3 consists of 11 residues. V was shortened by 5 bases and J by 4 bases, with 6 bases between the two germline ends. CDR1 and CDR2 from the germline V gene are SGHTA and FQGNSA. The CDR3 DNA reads TGTGCCAGCAGCCGAGCTTACGAGCAGTACTTC. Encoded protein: CASSRAYEQYF.

The CDR3 sequence is CAPKEQGPPMNTGELFF. The DNA for the CDR3 is TGCGCCCCCAAGGAACAGGGCCCTCCGATGAACACCGGGGAGCTGTTTTTT. The J gene is TRBJ2-2, the V gene TRBV10-1; weak D call: TRBD1 (6 bases). Between the trimmed V and J ends, which lost 11 bases and 1 base, there was a span of 23 bases. Germline CDR1 reads WNHNN; CDR2 reads SYGVQD (reference sequence). CDR3 size: 17 residues.

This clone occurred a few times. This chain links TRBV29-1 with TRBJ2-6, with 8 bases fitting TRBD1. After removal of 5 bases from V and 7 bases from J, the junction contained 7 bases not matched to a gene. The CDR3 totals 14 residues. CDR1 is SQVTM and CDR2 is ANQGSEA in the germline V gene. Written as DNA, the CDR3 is TGCAGCGTTCGCGACAGGGGCCCCGCCAACGTCCTGACTTTC. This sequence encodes CSVRDRGPANVLTF.

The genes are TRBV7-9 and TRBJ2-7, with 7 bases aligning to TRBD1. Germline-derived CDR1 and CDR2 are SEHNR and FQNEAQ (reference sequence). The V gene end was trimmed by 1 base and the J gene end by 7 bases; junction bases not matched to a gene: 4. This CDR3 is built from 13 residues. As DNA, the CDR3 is TGTGCCAGCAGCTTAGAGGGGGCTCGTGAGCAGTACTTC. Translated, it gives CASSLEGAREQYF.

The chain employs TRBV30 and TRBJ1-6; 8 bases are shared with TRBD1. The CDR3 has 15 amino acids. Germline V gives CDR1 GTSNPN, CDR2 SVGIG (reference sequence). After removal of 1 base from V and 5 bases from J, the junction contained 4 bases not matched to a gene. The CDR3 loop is CAWSADRGHNSPLHF. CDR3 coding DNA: TGTGCCTGGAGTGCAGACAGGGGACATAATTCACCCCTCCACTTT.

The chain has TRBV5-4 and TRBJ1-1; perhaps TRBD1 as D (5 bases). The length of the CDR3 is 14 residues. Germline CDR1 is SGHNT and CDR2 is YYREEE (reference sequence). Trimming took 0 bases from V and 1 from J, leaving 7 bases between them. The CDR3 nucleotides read TGTGCCAGCAGCTTGGAGGGACGGAACACTGAAGCTTTCTTT. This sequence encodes CASSLEGRNTEAFF.

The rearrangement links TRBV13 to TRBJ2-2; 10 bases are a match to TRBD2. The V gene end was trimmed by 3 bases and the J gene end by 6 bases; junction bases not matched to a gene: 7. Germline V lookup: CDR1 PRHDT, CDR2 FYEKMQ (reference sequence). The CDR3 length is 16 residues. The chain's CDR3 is CASSFTSGAGPGELFF. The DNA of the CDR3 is TGTGCCAGCAGCTTCACTAGCGGGGCGGGACCCGGGGAGCTGTTTTTT.

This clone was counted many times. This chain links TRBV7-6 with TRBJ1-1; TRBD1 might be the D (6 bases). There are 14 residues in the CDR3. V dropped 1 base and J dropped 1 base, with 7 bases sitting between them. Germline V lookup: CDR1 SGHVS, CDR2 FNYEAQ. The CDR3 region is CASSLGGPNTEAFF. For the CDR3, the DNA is TGTGCCAGCAGCTTAGGGGGGCCGAACACTGAAGCTTTCTTT.

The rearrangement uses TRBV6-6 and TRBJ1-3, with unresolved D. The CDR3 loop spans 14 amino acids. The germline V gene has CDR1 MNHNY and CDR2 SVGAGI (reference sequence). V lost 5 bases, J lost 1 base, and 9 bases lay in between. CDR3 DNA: TGTGCCAGCAGTCCGCCCGATTCTGGAAACACCATATATTTT. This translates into CASSPPDSGNTIYF.

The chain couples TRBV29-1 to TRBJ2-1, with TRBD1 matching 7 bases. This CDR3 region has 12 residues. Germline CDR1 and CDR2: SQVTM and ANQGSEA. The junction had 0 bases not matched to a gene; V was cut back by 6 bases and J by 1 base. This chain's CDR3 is CSVDRSYNEQFF. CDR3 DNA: TGCAGCGTGGACAGGTCCTACAATGAGCAGTTCTTC.

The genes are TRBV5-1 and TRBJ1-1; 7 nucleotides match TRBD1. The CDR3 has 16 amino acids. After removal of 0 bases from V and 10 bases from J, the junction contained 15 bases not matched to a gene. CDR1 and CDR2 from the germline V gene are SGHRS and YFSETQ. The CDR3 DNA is TGCGCCAGCAGCTTGGCTCTACAGACAGGGATTGTTGCAGCTTTCTTT. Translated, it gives CASSLALQTGIVAAFF.

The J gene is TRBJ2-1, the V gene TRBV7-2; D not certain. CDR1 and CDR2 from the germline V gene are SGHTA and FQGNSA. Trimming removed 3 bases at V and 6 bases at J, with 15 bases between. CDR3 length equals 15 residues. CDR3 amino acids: CASSLPGPPTNEQFF. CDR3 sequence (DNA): TGTGCCAGCAGCTTGCCCGGGCCCCCTACCAATGAGCAGTTCTTC.

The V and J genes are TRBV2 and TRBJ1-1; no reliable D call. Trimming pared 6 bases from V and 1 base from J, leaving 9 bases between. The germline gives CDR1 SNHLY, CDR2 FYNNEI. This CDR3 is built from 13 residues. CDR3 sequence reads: CASRTTGNTEAFF. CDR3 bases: TGTGCCAGCAGGACTACGGGGAACACTGAAGCTTTCTTT.

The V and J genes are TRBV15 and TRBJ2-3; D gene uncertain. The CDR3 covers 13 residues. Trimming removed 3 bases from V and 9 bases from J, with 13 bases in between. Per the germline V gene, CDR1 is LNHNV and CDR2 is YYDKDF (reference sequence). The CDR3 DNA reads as TGTGCCACCAGCAGGGCCGGTGTGGGGACGCAGTATTTT. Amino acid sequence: CATSRAGVGTQYF.

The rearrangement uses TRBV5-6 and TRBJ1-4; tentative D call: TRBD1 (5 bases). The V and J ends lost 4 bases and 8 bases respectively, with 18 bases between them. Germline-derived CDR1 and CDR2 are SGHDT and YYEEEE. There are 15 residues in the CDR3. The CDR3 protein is CASSPRRDGVEKLFF. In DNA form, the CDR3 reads TGTGCCAGCAGCCCCCGACGGGACGGTGTAGAAAAACTGTTTTTT.

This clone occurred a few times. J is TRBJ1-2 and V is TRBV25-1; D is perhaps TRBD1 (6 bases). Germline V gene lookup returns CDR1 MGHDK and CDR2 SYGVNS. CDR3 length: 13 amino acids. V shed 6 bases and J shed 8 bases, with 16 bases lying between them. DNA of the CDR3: TGTGCCAGCAGGGAAGGGGCAGGGGTCGGCTACACCTTC. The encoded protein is CASREGAGVGYTF.

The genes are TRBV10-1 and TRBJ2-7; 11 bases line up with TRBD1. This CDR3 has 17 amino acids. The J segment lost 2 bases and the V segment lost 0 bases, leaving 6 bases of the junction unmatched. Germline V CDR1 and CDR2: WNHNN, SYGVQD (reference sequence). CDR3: CASSESKRGQGAYEQYF. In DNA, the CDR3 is TGCGCCAGCAGTGAGTCGAAAAGGGGACAGGGGGCCTACGAGCAGTACTTC.